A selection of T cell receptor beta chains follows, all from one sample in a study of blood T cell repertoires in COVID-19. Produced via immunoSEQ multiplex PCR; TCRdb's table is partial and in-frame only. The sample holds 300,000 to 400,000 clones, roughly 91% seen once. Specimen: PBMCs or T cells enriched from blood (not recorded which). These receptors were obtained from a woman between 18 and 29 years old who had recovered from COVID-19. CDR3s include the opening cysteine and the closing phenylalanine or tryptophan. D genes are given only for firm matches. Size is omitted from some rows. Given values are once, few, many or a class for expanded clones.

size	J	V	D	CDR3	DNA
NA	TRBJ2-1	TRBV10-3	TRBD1	CAISEPGDRGRNEQFF	TGTGCCATCAGTGAGCCCGGGGACAGGGGCAGGAATGAGCAGTTCTTC
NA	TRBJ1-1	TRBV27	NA	CASSLYSGGTEAFF	TGTGCCAGCAGTTTATATAGCGGGGGCACTGAAGCTTTCTTT
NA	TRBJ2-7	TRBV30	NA	CAWSVSPYEQYF	TGTGCCTGGAGTGTCTCCCCCTACGAGCAGTACTTC
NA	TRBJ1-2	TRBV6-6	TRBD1	CASSLDALGTVYGYTF	TGTGCCAGCAGCTTGGACGCACTGGGGACAGTCTATGGCTACACCTTC
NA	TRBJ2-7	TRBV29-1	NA	CSFRDTLSYEQYF	TGCAGCTTCCGGGACACCCTTTCCTACGAGCAGTACTTC
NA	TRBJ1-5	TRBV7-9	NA	CASDDSGGDQPQHF	TGTGCCAGCGACGACTCGGGTGGAGATCAGCCCCAGCATTTT
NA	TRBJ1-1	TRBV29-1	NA	CSVAPTVREDTEAFF	TGCAGCGTTGCCCCCACGGTTAGGGAGGACACTGAAGCTTTCTTT
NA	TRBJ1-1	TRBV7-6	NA	CASSLDSAEAFF	TGTGCCAGCAGCTTAGATAGCGCTGAAGCTTTCTTT
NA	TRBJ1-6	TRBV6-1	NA	CASSEGRGNSPLHF	TGTGCCAGCAGTGAGGGGCGCGGAAATTCACCCCTCCACTTT
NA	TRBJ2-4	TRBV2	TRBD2	CASSEAREGGIQYF	TGTGCCAGCAGTGAGGCCCGGGAGGGCGGCATTCAGTACTTC
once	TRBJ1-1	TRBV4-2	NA	CASSQTGNTEAFF	TGTGCCAGCAGCCAGACAGGGAACACTGAAGCTTTCTTT
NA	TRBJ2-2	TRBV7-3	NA	CASSLGRRTGELFF	TGTGCCAGCAGCTTGGGGAGAAGAACCGGGGAGCTGTTTTTT
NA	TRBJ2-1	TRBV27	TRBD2	CASSLRLTSGGRNEQFF	TGTGCCAGCAGTTTAAGGCTGACTAGCGGGGGGAGGAATGAGCAGTTCTTC
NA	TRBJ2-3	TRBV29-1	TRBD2	CSVEGLAGRGLDTQYF	TGCAGCGTTGAGGGACTAGCGGGGCGAGGGCTCGATACGCAGTATTTT
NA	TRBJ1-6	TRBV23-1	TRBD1	CASYRGDNSPLHF	TGCGCCAGCTACAGGGGGGATAATTCACCCCTCCACTTT
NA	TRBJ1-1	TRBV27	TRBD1	CASSSYRGDTEAFF	TGTGCCAGCAGTTCCTACAGGGGGGACACTGAAGCTTTCTTT
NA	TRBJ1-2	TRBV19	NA	CASSITGIGYGYTF	TGTGCCAGTAGTATCACAGGGATTGGCTATGGCTACACCTTC
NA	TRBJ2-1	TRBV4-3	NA	CASSQDGLALSDEQFF	TGCGCCAGCAGCCAAGATGGTCTAGCGTTATCTGATGAGCAGTTCTTC
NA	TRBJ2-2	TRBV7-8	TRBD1	CASSYRGTGVGELFF	TGTGCCAGCAGCTACCGAGGGACAGGGGTCGGGGAGCTGTTTTTT
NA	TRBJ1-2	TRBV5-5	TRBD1	CASSPGDRPFYGYTF	TGTGCCAGCAGCCCGGGGGACAGGCCGTTCTATGGCTACACCTTC
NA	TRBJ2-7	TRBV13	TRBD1	CASSLDDGQGSYEQYF	TGTGCCAGCAGCTTAGACGACGGACAGGGCTCCTACGAGCAGTACTTC
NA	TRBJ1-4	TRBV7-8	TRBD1	CASSSTGQGKKLFF	TGTGCCAGCAGCTCAACGGGACAGGGGAAAAAACTGTTTTTT
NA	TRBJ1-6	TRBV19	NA	CASSIDGTYNSPLHF	TGTGCCAGTAGTATCGACGGGACCTATAATTCACCCCTCCACTTT
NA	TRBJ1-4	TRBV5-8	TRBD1	CASSFGQVPSTNEKLFF	TGTGCCAGCAGCTTTGGACAGGTCCCCTCAACTAATGAAAAACTGTTTTTT